This T cell receptor beta chain was profiled in a study of shared clonotypes between healthy human individuals. The authors ran the assay at deep level. Each PCR replicate from the sorted subsets contained about 210 ng DNA, which is some 30,000 T cell genomes. Profiling relied on immunoSEQ multiplex PCR, and the TCRdb table lists in-frame clones only, not all of them. The sample has around 980,000 clones, around 78% seen once; the top ten hold more than 0.55%. As concerns this clone: Other nucleotide sequences from this sample produce the same CDR3.

Donors were healthy HIV-negative adults without recent acute infections or vaccinations. CD4+ cells were split into CD45RA+ naive and CD45RA-negative memory subsets. The CDR3 loop spans 13 amino acids. V was shortened by 0 bases and J by 4 bases, with 7 bases between the two germline ends. In germline, CDR1 is SGHDN, CDR2 FVKESK. The rearrangement uses TRBV14 and TRBJ2-7; D not certain. Sequences were obtained from memory CD4+ T cells from PBMCs. Subset of the sample: CD45RA-negative fraction. The TCR comes from a man in his late teens or twenties in good health. Some clones in this sample may be carry-over from other donors' samples. CDR3 sequence (DNA): TGTGCCAGCAGCCAAGATTTGGGGTACGAGCAGTACTTC. Its translation: CASSQDLGYEQYF.